The entry that follows covers one T cell receptor beta chain sequence. This sample is drawn from a study of blood T cell repertoires in COVID-19. Clones were sequenced by immunoSEQ multiplex PCR, and TCRdb holds only the in-frame ones, with some missing. Of about 160,000 clones listed, 85% to 90% are singletons. What was sequenced was PBMCs or T cells enriched from blood (not recorded which). The receptor's source is a woman aged 45 to 65 who had recovered from COVID-19.

CDR3 sequence reads: CATSDNPGQPNYGYTF. Written as DNA, the CDR3 is TGTGCCACCAGTGATAATCCGGGACAGCCTAACTATGGCTACACCTTC. The rearrangement joins TRBV24-1 to TRBJ1-2; 7 bases map to TRBD1. CDR1 and CDR2 from the germline V gene are KGHDR and SFDVKD. The CDR3 consists of 16 residues. Losses at the gene ends were 3 bases for V and 0 bases for J; bases not matched to a gene: 6.